The sequence of this T cell receptor beta chain was determined in a study of blood T cells in healthy people across ages. On this clonotype: Its matching antigen is unknown.

This CDR3 spans 15 amino acids. Germline CDR1 KGHSH, CDR2 LQKENI. Study-level points and caveats: Diversity was higher, and naive CD4+ cells more numerous, in long-lived donors than in aged donors.

Sample-barcoded 5' priming and a J-beta primer mix drove a second PCR of 7 to 11 cycles. TCRdb ran MiXCR on the 5' RACE reads and lists one entry per CDR3 protein. In the table there are about 620,000 distinct CDR3 sequences, 20% to 25% of which are singletons. Sequenced: blood. The V gene is TRBV18, the J gene TRBJ2-5, with D perhaps TRBD1 (6 bases). TRBJ2-7 explains the end of the DNA better; the J call may be wrong. The TCR originated in a man aged 70-80 years in good health. CDR3: CASSPLGASGVEQYF. The CDR3, as DNA: TGTGCCAGCTCACCACTGGGGGCCTCGGGTGTCGAGCAGTACTTC.